These 19 T cell receptor beta chains came from one sample sequenced in a study of blood T cell repertoires in COVID-19. Sequencing used immunoSEQ multiplex PCR; TCRdb keeps in-frame clones, though not all of them. The sample includes around 210,000 clones, 70% to 85% of them seen just once. The sequenced sample was peripheral blood. Source of these receptors: a human donor in a cohort sampled during active COVID-19.

The chain is built from TRBV28 and TRBJ1-5, with 11 bases identical to TRBD1. The CDR3 contains 18 residues. From germline, CDR1 is MDHEN and CDR2 SYDVKM. Losses at the gene ends were 5 bases for V and 3 bases for J; bases not matched to a gene: 12. DNA of the CDR3: TGTGCCAGCAGTCGACCGTATGGGACAGGGGGTAACAATCAGCCCCAGCATTTT. Amino acids: CASSRPYGTGGNNQPQHF.

This clone was seen once. DNA for the CDR3: TGCGCCAGCAGCCAAGAGTGGGACAGCTCCTACGAGCAGTACTTC. Protein sequence: CASSQEWDSSYEQYF. The chain uses TRBV4-1 and TRBJ2-7; TRBD1 agrees at 7 bases. V shed 0 bases and J 0 bases; nucleotides not matched to a gene: 2. The CDR3 has 15 residues. The V gene's germline CDR1 is MGHRA and CDR2 YSYEKL.

The CDR3, as DNA: TGTGCCAGCAGCCGGGATAGCAATCAGCCCCAGCATTTT. Residues: CASSRDSNQPQHF. V is TRBV2 and J is TRBJ1-5, with D unresolved. Per the germline V gene, CDR1 is SNHLY and CDR2 is FYNNEI. The CDR3 is made up of 13 amino acids. The ends were cut back, 6 bases at V and 0 bases at J, with 6 bases in the middle.

The chain is built from TRBV7-8 and TRBJ2-7; TRBD2 might be the D (5 bases). V lost 0 bases, J lost 2 bases, and 11 bases lay in between. Germline loops: CDR1 SGHVS, CDR2 FQNEAQ. The CDR3 is made up of 15 amino acids. CDR3 bases: TGTGCCAGCAGCTTAGCCCCCTCACTAGCCTACGAGCAGTACTTC. Its protein is CASSLAPSLAYEQYF.

This clone was detected only a few times. The chain employs TRBV7-2 and TRBJ2-1; no definite D call. Per germline, CDR1 SGHTA and CDR2 FQGNSA. CDR3 size: 14 residues. Trimming cost V 1 base and J 8 bases, with 12 bases left between them. CDR3 loop: CASSLGPMRHEQFF. CDR3 nucleotides: TGTGCCAGCAGCTTAGGACCCATGAGGCATGAGCAGTTCTTC.

This chain links TRBV6-5 with TRBJ1-4; D not resolved. Looked up from germline, CDR1 is MNHEY and CDR2 is SVGAGI. Trimming shortened V by 2 bases and J by 7 bases, and 8 bases separated the two germline ends. This CDR3 contains 13 residues. CDR3 residues: CASSYDTSEKLFF. CDR3 sequence (DNA): TGTGCCAGCAGTTACGATACAAGTGAAAAACTGTTTTTT.

V and J are TRBV10-3 and TRBJ1-6, with D perhaps TRBD1 (5 bases). Per the germline V gene, CDR1 is ENHRY and CDR2 is SYGVKD. With 6 bases removed from V and 6 bases from J, the gap between germline ends came to 9 bases. The length of the CDR3 is 13 residues. The CDR3 protein is CAIRSDSNSPLHF. The CDR3 nucleotides are TGTGCCATCAGGTCAGACAGTAATTCACCCCTCCACTTT.

In regard to this clone: The sample has other DNA sequences that encode this CDR3 too. For the CDR3, the DNA is TGTGCCAGCAGCCAAGATGAAGGACACCCGAATTCACCCCTCCACTTT. It is translated as CASSQDEGHPNSPLHF. The J gene is TRBJ1-6, the V gene TRBV4-2, with D possibly TRBD1 on 5 matching bases. The V end was cut by 0 bases, the J end by 7 bases, with 13 bases between. The CDR3 has 16 amino acids. Germline CDR1 and CDR2: LGHNA and YNFKEQ.

This rearrangement joins TRBV2 to TRBJ2-7, with 8 nucleotides matching TRBD2. V shed 1 base, J shed 1 base, and the junction held 6 bases outside the gene matches. This CDR3 spans 16 amino acids. The germline V gene has CDR1 SNHLY and CDR2 FYNNEI. CDR3 amino acids: CASSEVQAGVSYEQYF. CDR3 DNA sequence: TGTGCCAGCAGTGAAGTTCAAGCGGGGGTATCCTACGAGCAGTACTTC. The variable domain in full, with the rest retrieved from reference TRBV2 and TRBJ2-7, is EPEVTQTPSHQVTQMGQEVILRCVPISNHLYFYWYRQILGQKVEFLVSFYNNEISEKSEIFDDQFSVERPDGSNFTLKIRSTKLEDSAMYFCASSEVQAGVSYEQYFGPGTRLTVT.

The chain recombines TRBV30 with TRBJ2-5; D may be TRBD1 (5 bases). Per the germline V gene, CDR1 is GTSNPN and CDR2 is SVGIG (reference sequence). CDR3 length equals 12 residues. Between the trimmed V and J ends, which lost 2 bases and 5 bases, there was a span of 9 bases. Written as DNA, the CDR3 is TGTGCCTGGAGTCAGGGTGTCGAGACCCAGTACTTC. Encoded protein: CAWSQGVETQYF.

The chain carries TRBV5-1 and TRBJ1-2; perhaps TRBD1 as D (5 bases). Germline V gene data show CDR1 as SGHRS and CDR2 as YFSETQ. The ends were cut back, 0 bases at V and 4 bases at J, with 10 bases in the middle. CDR3 length equals 14 residues. CDR3 amino acids: CASSLGQSPYGYTF. DNA for the CDR3: TGCGCCAGCAGCTTGGGACAGAGCCCCTATGGCTACACCTTC.

Note on this clone: This specimen includes other DNA sequences encoding the same CDR3. The gene calls are TRBV28 and TRBJ2-5, with D hard to call. Trimming removed 3 bases from V and 5 bases from J, with 4 bases in between. This CDR3 has 11 amino acids. The germline CDR1 and CDR2 sequences are MDHEN and SYDVKM. The CDR3 loop reads CASSFGETQYF. The CDR3 DNA is TGTGCCAGCAGTTTTGGCGAGACCCAGTACTTC.

This chain connects TRBV18 to TRBJ2-7, with unresolved D. Between the trimmed V and J ends, which lost 1 base and 0 bases, there was a span of 10 bases. The length of the CDR3 is 15 residues. Germline CDR1 and CDR2: KGHSH and LQKENI. The CDR3 reads CASSPRSPGSYEQYF. The CDR3 DNA reads TGTGCCAGCTCACCACGGTCCCCCGGCTCCTACGAGCAGTACTTC.

The chain has TRBV5-6 and TRBJ2-4; 9 nucleotides agree with TRBD2. Germline values: CDR1 SGHDT, CDR2 YYEEEE. Losses at the gene ends were 4 bases for V and 3 bases for J; bases not matched to a gene: 5. The CDR3 is 15 residues long. The CDR3 sequence is CASSPLRGGKNIQYF. In DNA form, the CDR3 reads TGTGCCAGCAGCCCATTGCGGGGGGGCAAAAACATTCAGTACTTC.

The CDR3 DNA reads TGTGCCTGGAGACCCCGGGGGGTCTATGGCTACACCTTC. It yields the protein CAWRPRGVYGYTF. V gene TRBV30 combines with J gene TRBJ1-2, with TRBD1 as a possible D gene (5 bases). This CDR3 contains 13 residues. The V gene lost 3 bases and the J gene lost 4 bases, with 12 bases spanning the gap. Germline V gene sequence: CDR1 GTSNPN, CDR2 SVGIG (reference sequence).

This chain's CDR3 is CSVGPVGTGHFSGYTF. The CDR3 DNA follows: TGCAGCGTTGGCCCGGTGGGGACAGGACATTTCTCGGGCTACACCTTC. The rearrangement uses TRBV29-1 and TRBJ1-2, with TRBD1 matching over 8 bases. The length of the CDR3 is 16 residues. V lost 4 bases to trimming and J lost 8 bases; unmatched junction nucleotides: 18. Germline-derived CDR1 and CDR2 are SQVTM and ANQGSEA.

There are a few counts of this clone. V usage is TRBV7-9 and J usage is TRBJ1-2; perhaps TRBD1 as D (6 bases). Germline V gene data show CDR1 as SEHNR and CDR2 as FQNEAQ (reference sequence). The CDR3 consists of 15 residues. V lost 5 bases to trimming and J lost 3 bases, with 16 bases between them. The CDR3 is CASSIHREMDYGYTF. CDR3 nucleotide sequence: TGTGCCAGCAGCATCCACAGGGAAATGGACTATGGCTACACCTTC.

V and J are TRBV18 and TRBJ2-2, with 8 bases that match TRBD1. V lost 6 bases, J lost 1 base, and 4 bases stayed unmatched. CDR3 size: 15 residues. CDR1 is KGHSH and CDR2 is LQKENI in the germline V gene. The CDR3 protein is CASSPDRVNTGELFF. CDR3 DNA: TGTGCCAGCTCCCCGGACAGGGTGAACACCGGGGAGCTGTTTTTT. The whole variable domain, remainder taken from reference TRBV18 and TRBJ2-2, is NAGVMQNPRHLVRRRGQEARLRCSPMKGHSHVYWYRQLPEEGLKFMVYLQKENIIDESGMPKERFSAEFPKEGPSILRIQQVVRGDSAAYFCASSPDRVNTGELFFGEGSRLTVL.

This clone was observed a few times. The chain links TRBV5-4 to TRBJ2-1, with D possibly matching TRBD2 (6 bases). Germline loops: CDR1 SGHNT, CDR2 YYREEE (reference sequence). V was clipped by 0 bases and J by 14 bases, with 15 bases between them. This CDR3 has 13 residues. The CDR3 protein is CASSLAFQGGEFF. The CDR3 nucleotides read TGTGCCAGCAGCTTGGCCTTCCAGGGCGGGGAGTTCTTC.